The rows below give T cell receptor beta chains drawn from one sample of a study of cytomegalovirus exposure and HLA in healthy donors. TCRdb keeps only in-frame clones here, not all; method: immunoSEQ multiplex PCR. Of some 160,000 clones listed, 86% were seen once; the top ten hold approximately 2%. Sequenced material: PBMCs. The receptors were gathered from a woman between 18 and 30 years old in good health and CMV-seronegative. The CDR3 runs from the conserved cysteine through the conserved F or W. D genes are given only for firm matches. Clone size, where shown, is once, few, many, or a class for clones that have expanded.

abundance	v_gene	d_gene	j_gene	CDR3nt	CDR3aa
-	TRBV28	-	TRBJ2-5	TGTGCCACCACCGATCGGACAGCTCAAGAGACCCAGTACTTC	CATTDRTAQETQYF
few	TRBV6-4	-	TRBJ1-5	TGTGCCAGCTCTATGACAGTTGTCATCAATCAGCCCCAGCATTTT	CASSMTVVINQPQHF
-	TRBV11-2	TRBD1	TRBJ2-7	TGTGCCAGCAGCACAGGGACAGCGTACGAGCAGTACTTC	CASSTGTAYEQYF
once	TRBV9	-	TRBJ1-2	TGTGCCAGCAGCGGGCTGGGGAGAGGACAGCGAAACTATGGCTACACCTTC	CASSGLGRGQRNYGYTF
-	TRBV7-5	-	TRBJ1-6	TGTGCCAGAAGCTTAGGCAGGGAGGGGAATAATTCACCCCTCCACTTT	CARSLGREGNNSPLHF
-	TRBV6-5	TRBD2	TRBJ2-1	TGTGCCAGCGGTGCGGGAGGGCTGTACAATGAGCAGTTCTTC	CASGAGGLYNEQFF
-	TRBV6-1	TRBD2	TRBJ2-5	TGTGCCAGCAGTGAAAGGAGGAGACTAGCGGGGGGGAGGCAAGAGACCCAGTACTTC	CASSERRRLAGGRQETQYF
once	TRBV27	TRBD1	TRBJ1-2	TGTGCCAGCAGCCGGACAGGGATTGGTGATGGCTACACCTTC	CASSRTGIGDGYTF
-	TRBV27	TRBD2	TRBJ2-3	TGTGCCAGCAGTTTCAGTCTAGCGGTCACAGATACGCAGTATTTT	CASSFSLAVTDTQYF
-	TRBV30	-	TRBJ1-3	TGTGCCTGGAGTGCAGGGGAGAGCTCTGGAAACACCATATATTTT	CAWSAGESSGNTIYF
-	TRBV28	-	TRBJ1-1	TGTGCCAGCAGTTTAACAGCCCAACATGAAGCTTTCTTT	CASSLTAQHEAFF
once	TRBV28	-	TRBJ1-2	TGTGCCAGCAGTACCCCCCTGGGGGGTGGGTATGGCTACACCTTC	CASSTPLGGGYGYTF
-	TRBV14	TRBD2	TRBJ2-3	TGTGCCAGCAGCCAACGAGCGGGAGGGACAGATACGCAGTATTTT	CASSQRAGGTDTQYF
once	TRBV7-2	-	TRBJ1-3	TGTGCCAGCAACTTGTGGGCAGGGGCTGCTGGAAACACCATATATTTT	CASNLWAGAAGNTIYF
once	TRBV28	-	TRBJ2-2	TGTGCCAGCAGGTCCGGTGGGGCGGGGATCGGGGAGCTGTTTTTT	CASRSGGAGIGELFF
-	TRBV27	-	TRBJ2-1	TGTGCCAGCAGTTTAAGAGCTACCTACAATGAGCAGTTCTTC	CASSLRATYNEQFF
-	TRBV10-3	-	TRBJ2-3	TGTGCCATCAGGGTTGGGCAGGTCACAGATACGCAGTATTTT	CAIRVGQVTDTQYF
-	TRBV10-2	TRBD1	TRBJ1-1	TGCGCCAGCGAAGGGGACAGAAGTGGAGCTTTCTTT	CASEGDRSGAFF
-	TRBV28	-	TRBJ2-7	TGTGCCAGCAGTGCGATACAGGGTGCCGAGCAGTACTTC	CASSAIQGAEQYF
once	TRBV5-6	-	TRBJ1-1	TGTGCCAGCAGCCCGCGGAGAGGCGCCCACACTGAAGCTTTCTTT	CASSPRRGAHTEAFF
-	TRBV2	-	TRBJ2-3	TGTGCCAGCAGTGAAGCCCCTAGCGGCACAGATACGCAGTATTTT	CASSEAPSGTDTQYF
-	TRBV9	-	TRBJ2-1	TGTGCCAGCAGCGTTAGTGGGCGTATTGAGCAGTTCTTC	CASSVSGRIEQFF
-	TRBV7-9	-	TRBJ1-4	TGTGCCAGCAGCTTACCCACCGGGGTTAATGAAAAACTGTTTTTT	CASSLPTGVNEKLFF
-	TRBV7-9	-	TRBJ2-2	TGTGCCAGCAGCCCTGGGACACCCGGGGAGCTGTTTTTT	CASSPGTPGELFF
-	TRBV19	-	TRBJ1-1	TGTGCCAGTAGTATAGGGGGGCTGAACACTGAAGCTTTCTTT	CASSIGGLNTEAFF
-	TRBV28	-	TRBJ1-2	TGTGCCAGCAGCGATGCCGGGAGCTACACCTTC	CASSDAGSYTF
-	TRBV11-2	-	TRBJ1-6	TGTGCCAGCAGATCGTTCCCCCGACAGAAAAATTCACCCCTCCACTTT	CASRSFPRQKNSPLHF
once	TRBV27	-	TRBJ2-7	TGTGCCAGCATGGGCCCCCTCTCCTACGAGCAGTACTTC	CASMGPLSYEQYF
-	TRBV27	TRBD2	TRBJ2-2	TGTGCCAGCAGTCAAGGGACTAGCGGGCCCACCGGGGAGCTGTTTTTT	CASSQGTSGPTGELFF
-	TRBV29-1	-	TRBJ2-7	TGCAGCACCTCTGAGGGAGACTACGAGCAGTACTTC	CSTSEGDYEQYF
-	TRBV27	-	TRBJ1-2	TGTGCCAGCAGTTTAATACAGGGATATGGCTACACCTTC	CASSLIQGYGYTF
-	TRBV19	TRBD1	TRBJ1-2	TGTGCCAGTAGTATAGCAGGACAGGGGGTCTATGGCTACACCTTC	CASSIAGQGVYGYTF
once	TRBV2	TRBD1	TRBJ2-3	TGTGCCAGCAGTGGACAGGGGGCGCGAACAGATACGCAGTATTTT	CASSGQGARTDTQYF
-	TRBV7-2	TRBD1	TRBJ1-2	TGTGCCAGCAGCGTATACTGGACAGGGACGATCTATGGCTACACCTTC	CASSVYWTGTIYGYTF
-	TRBV28	-	TRBJ1-1	TGTGCCAGCAGTCAGGGTCGGATCCCTGAAGCTTTCTTT	CASSQGRIPEAFF
-	TRBV28	-	TRBJ2-2	TGTGCCAGCAGTTTACCCCTAGCTAACACCGGGGAGCTGTTTTTT	CASSLPLANTGELFF
-	TRBV5-4	TRBD1	TRBJ1-1	TGTGCCAGCAGTGTACAGGGGGGGGGTGAAGCTTTCTTT	CASSVQGGGEAFF
-	TRBV28	-	TRBJ1-6	TGTGCCAGCAGATCAGGGAGGCATTCACCCCTCCACTTT	CASRSGRHSPLHF
-	TRBV4-1	-	TRBJ1-6	TGCGCCAGCAGCCAAGTTCCTCCCGAATTCTCGGGTTCACCCCTCCACTTT	CASSQVPPEFSGSPLHF
-	TRBV2	-	TRBJ1-1	TGTGCCAGCAGCTCAGGGGTTATGAACACTGAAGCTTTCTTT	CASSSGVMNTEAFF
-	TRBV9	-	TRBJ1-2	TGTGCCAGCAGTAGCCTCTATGGCTACACCTTC	CASSSLYGYTF